The entry that follows covers one T cell receptor beta chain sequence. Mismatch with germline at one junction end may stem from a read error. This record comes from a study of blood T cell repertoires in COVID-19. Study-wide context: Italy, Spain and the United States were the sources of the convalescent and acute COVID-19 samples. From T cells, B-cell-depleted T cells, or PBMCs came the material, which was cDNA or gDNA.

In the original processing: Amplification of reference gene primers was used by the study to estimate nucleated cell counts. The protocol was immunoSEQ multiplex PCR, while the TCRdb copy is restricted to in-frame clones and leaves out a portion. D and trimming were read from the DNA, whereas the V and J calls and clone size are those reported in that table. The table has about 110,000 clones, 88% seen once. From germline, CDR1 is SSHAT and CDR2 FNYEAQ (reference sequence). The length of the CDR3 is 16 residues. This clonotype was sampled from a human donor in a cohort sampled during active COVID-19. Sample: peripheral blood. The chain recombines TRBV7-7 with TRBJ2-2; TRBD1 aligns across 9 bases. The CDR3 coding sequence is TGTGCTAGCAGCCCCGGGACAGGGACTTTGGGTGAGGAGCTGTTTTTT. It yields the protein CASSPGTGTLGEELFF.